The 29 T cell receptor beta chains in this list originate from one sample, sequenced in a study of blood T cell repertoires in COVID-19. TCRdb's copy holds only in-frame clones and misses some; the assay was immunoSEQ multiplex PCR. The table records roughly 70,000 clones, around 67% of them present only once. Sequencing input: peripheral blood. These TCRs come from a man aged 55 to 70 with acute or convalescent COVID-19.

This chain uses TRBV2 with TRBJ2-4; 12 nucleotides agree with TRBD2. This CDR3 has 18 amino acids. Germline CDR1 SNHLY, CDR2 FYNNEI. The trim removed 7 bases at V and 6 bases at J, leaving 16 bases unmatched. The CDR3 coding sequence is TGTGCCAGCACCCAGAGTCTAGCGGGAGGGCAATGGCCAAACATTCAGTACTTC. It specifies CASTQSLAGGQWPNIQYF.

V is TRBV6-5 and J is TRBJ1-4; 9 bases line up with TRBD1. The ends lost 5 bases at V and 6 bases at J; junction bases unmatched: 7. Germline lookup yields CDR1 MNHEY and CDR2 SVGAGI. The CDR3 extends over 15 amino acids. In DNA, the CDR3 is TGTGCCAGCAGTCCAGGGGACAGGGAGGATGAAAAACTGTTTTTT. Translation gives CASSPGDREDEKLFF.

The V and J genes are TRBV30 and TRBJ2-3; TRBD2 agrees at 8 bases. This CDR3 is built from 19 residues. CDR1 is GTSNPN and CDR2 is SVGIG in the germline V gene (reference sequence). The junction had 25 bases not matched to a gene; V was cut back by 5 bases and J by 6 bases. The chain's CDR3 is CAWETRDTTPGLELDTQYF. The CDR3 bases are TGTGCCTGGGAAACAAGGGATACTACACCGGGACTAGAGTTGGATACGCAGTATTTT.

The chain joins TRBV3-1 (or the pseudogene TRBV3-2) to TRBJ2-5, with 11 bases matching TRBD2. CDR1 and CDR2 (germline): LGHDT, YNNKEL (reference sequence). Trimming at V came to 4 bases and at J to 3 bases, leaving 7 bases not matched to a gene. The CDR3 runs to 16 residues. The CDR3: CASSLAGGPREETQYF. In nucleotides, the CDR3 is TGTGCCAGCAGCCTAGCGGGGGGGCCTCGGGAAGAGACCCAGTACTTC.

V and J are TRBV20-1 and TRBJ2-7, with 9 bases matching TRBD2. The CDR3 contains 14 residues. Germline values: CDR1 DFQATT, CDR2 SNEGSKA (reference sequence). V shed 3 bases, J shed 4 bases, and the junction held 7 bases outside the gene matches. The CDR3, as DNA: TGCAGTGCTAGTTCCGAGACTAGCGGATACGAGCAGTACTTC. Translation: CSASSETSGYEQYF.

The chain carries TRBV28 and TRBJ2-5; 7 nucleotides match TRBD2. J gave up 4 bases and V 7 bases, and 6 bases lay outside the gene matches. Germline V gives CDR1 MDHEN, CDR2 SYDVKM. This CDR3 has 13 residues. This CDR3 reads CASKRSGAETQYF. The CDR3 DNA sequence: TGTGCCAGCAAACGAAGCGGGGCAGAGACCCAGTACTTC.

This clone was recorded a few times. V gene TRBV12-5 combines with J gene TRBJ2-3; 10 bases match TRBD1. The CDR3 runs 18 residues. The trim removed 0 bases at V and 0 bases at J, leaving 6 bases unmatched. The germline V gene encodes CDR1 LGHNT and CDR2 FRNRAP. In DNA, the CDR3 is TGTGCTAGTGGTTTGGTGTTAGGACAGGGGGGAAGCACAGATACGCAGTATTTT. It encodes CASGLVLGQGGSTDTQYF.

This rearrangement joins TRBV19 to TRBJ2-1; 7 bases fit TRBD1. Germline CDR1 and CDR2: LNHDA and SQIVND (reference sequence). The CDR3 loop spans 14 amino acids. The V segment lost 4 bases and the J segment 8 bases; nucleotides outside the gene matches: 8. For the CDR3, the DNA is TGTGCCAGTAGTACGCGGTACAGGGGCGATGAGCAGTTCTTC. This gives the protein CASSTRYRGDEQFF.

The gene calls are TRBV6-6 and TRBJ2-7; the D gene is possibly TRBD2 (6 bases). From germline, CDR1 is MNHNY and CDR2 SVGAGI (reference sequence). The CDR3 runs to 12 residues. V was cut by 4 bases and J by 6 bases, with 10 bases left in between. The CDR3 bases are TGTGCCAGCAGTTCGCGGGACCGCGAGCAGTACTTC. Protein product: CASSSRDREQYF.

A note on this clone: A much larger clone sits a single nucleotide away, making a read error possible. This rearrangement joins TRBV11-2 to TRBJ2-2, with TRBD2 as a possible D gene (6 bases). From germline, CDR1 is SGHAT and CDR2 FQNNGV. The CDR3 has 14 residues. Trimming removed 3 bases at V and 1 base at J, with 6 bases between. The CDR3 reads CASSLEGNTGELFF. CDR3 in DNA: TGTGCCAGCAGCTTGGAGGGGAACACCGGGGAGCTGTTTTTT.

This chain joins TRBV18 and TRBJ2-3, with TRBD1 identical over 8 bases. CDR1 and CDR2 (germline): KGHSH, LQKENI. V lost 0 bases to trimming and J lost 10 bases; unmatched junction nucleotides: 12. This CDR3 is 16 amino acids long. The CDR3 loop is CASSPPVPQGANAQYF. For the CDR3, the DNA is TGTGCCAGCTCACCACCCGTACCGCAGGGGGCGAATGCGCAGTATTTT.

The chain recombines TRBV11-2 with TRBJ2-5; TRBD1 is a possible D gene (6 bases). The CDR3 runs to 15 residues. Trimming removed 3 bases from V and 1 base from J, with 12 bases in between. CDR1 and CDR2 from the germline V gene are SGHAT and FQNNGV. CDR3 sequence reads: CASSLIWGPQETQYF. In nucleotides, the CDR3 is TGTGCCAGCAGCTTGATTTGGGGGCCCCAAGAGACCCAGTACTTC.

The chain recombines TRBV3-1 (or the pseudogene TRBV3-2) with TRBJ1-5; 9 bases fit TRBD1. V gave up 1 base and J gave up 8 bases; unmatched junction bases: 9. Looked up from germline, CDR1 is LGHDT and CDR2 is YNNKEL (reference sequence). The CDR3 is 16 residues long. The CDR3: CASSQGTGARVKPQHF. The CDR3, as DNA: TGTGCCAGCAGCCAAGGGACAGGGGCCCGAGTTAAGCCCCAGCATTTT.

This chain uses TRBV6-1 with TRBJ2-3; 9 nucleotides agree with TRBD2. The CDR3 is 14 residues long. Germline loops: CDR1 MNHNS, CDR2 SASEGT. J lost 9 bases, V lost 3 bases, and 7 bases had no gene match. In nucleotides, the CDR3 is TGTGCCAGCAGTGACGCGGGAGGGCCACGGACGCAGTATTTT. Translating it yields CASSDAGGPRTQYF.

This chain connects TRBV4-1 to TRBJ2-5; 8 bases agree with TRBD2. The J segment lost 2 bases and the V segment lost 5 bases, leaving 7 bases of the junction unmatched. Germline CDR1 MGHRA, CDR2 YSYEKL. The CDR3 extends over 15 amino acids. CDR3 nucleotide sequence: TGCGCCAGCAGCTTTATAGCGGGGACTCAAGAGACCCAGTACTTC. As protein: CASSFIAGTQETQYF.

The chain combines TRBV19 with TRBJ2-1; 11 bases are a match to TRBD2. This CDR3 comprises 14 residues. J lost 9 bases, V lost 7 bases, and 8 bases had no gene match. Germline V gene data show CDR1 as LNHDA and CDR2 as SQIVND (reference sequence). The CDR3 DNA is TGTGCCAGTACTCATAGCGGGAGGGTAGTTGAGCAGTTCTTC. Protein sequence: CASTHSGRVVEQFF. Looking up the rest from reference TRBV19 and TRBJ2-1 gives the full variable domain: DGGITQSPKYLFRKEGQNVTLSCEQNLNHDAMYWYRQDPGQGLRLIYYSQIVNDFQKGDIAEGYSVSREKKESFPLTVTSAQKNPTAFYLCASTHSGRVVEQFFGPGTRLTVL.

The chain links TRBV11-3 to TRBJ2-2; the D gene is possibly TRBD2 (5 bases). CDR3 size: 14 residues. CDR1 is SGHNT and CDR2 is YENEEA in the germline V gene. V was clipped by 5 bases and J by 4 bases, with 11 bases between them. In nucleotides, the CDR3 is TGTGCCAGCAGCCCCGGACTGATCACCGGGGAGCTGTTTTTT. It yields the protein CASSPGLITGELFF.

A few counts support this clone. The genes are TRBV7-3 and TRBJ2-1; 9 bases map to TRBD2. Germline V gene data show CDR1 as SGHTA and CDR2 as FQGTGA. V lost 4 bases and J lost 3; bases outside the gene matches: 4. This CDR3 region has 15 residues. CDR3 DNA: TGTGCCAGCAGCTCCCATAGCGGGAGCTACAATGAGCAGTTCTTC. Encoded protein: CASSSHSGSYNEQFF. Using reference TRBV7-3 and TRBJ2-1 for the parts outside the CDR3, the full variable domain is GAGVSQTPSNKVTEKGKYVELRCDPISGHTALYWYRQSLGQGPEFLIYFQGTGAADDSGLPNDRFFAVRPEGSVSTLKIQRTERGDSAVYLCASSSHSGSYNEQFFGPGTRLTVL.

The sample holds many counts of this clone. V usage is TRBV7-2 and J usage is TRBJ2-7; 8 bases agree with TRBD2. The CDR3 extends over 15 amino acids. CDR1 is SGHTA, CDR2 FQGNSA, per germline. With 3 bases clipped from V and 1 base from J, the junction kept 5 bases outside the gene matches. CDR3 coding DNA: TGTGCCAGCAGCTTGGGTAGCGGGAAATCCTACGAGCAGTACTTC. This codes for CASSLGSGKSYEQYF.

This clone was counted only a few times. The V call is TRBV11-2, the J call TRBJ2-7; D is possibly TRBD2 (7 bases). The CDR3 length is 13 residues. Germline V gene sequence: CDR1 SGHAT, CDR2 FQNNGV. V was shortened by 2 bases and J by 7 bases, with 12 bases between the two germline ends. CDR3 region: CASSLLGGGEQYF. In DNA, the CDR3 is TGTGCCAGCAGCTTACTGGGAGGGGGGGAGCAGTACTTC.

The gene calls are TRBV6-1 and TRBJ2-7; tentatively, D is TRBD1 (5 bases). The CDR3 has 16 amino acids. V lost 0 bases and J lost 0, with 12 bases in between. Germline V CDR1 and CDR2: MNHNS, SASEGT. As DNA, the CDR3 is TGTGCCAGCAGTGAAGCGCAGGGCTATAGCTCCTACGAGCAGTACGTC. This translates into CASSEAQGYSSYEQYV.

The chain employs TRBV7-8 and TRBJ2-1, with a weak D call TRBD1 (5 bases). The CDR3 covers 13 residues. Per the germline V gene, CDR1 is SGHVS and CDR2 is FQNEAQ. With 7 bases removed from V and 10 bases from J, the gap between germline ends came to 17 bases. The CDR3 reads CASTQRRANEQFF. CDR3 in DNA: TGTGCCAGCACCCAGCGCAGGGCTAACGAGCAGTTCTTC.

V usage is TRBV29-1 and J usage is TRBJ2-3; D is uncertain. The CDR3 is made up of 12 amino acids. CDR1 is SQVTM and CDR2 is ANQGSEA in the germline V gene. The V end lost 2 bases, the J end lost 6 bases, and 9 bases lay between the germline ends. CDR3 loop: CSVERRRDTQYF. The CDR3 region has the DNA TGCAGCGTTGAAAGAAGGCGGGATACGCAGTATTTT.

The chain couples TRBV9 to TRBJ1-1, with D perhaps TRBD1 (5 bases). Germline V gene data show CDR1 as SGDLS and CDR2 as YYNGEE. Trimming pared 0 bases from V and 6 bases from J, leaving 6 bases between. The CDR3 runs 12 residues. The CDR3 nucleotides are TGTGCCAGCAGCGTAGAGGGGTCTGAAGCTTTCTTT. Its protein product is CASSVEGSEAFF.

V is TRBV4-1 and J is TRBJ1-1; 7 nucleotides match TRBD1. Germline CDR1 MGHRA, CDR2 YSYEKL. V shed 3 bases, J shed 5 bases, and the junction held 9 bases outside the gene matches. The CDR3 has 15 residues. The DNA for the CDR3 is TGCGCCAGCAGCCAGCCAACGACAGGGCGAACTGAAGCTTTCTTT. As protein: CASSQPTTGRTEAFF.

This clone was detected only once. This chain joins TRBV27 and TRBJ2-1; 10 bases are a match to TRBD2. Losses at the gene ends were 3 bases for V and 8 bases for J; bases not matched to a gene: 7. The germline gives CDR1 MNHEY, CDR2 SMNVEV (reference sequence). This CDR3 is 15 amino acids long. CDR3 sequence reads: CASSLIAGGLDEQFF. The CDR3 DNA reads TGTGCCAGCAGTTTGATAGCGGGAGGTTTGGATGAGCAGTTCTTC.

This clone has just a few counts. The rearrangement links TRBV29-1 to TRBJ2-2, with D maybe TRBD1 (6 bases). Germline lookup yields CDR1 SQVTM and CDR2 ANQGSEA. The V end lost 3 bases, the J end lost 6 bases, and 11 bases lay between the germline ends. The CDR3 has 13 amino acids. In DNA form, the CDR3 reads TGCAGCGTTGATTTAGGGGGTTCCGGGGAGCTGTTTTTT. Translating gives CSVDLGGSGELFF.

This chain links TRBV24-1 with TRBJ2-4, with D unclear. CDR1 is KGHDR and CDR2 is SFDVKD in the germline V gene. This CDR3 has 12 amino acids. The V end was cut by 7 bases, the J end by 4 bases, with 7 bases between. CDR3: CATSLTKNIQYF. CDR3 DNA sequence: TGTGCCACCAGCTTAACTAAAAACATTCAGTACTTC.

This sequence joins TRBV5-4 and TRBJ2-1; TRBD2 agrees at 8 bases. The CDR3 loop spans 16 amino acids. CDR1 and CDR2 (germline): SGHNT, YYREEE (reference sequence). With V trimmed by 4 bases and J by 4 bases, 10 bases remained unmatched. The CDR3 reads CASSIALAGNYNEQFF. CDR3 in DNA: TGTGCCAGCAGCATAGCCCTAGCGGGCAATTACAATGAGCAGTTCTTC.